Listed here are 22 T cell receptor beta chains from one sample, sequenced in a study of CD8+CD57+ T cells in acquired aplastic anemia. Patients picked for sequencing had shown CD8+CD57+ cell expansion detected by flow cytometry. CDR3 and TCR beta VDJ profiling relied on genomic DNA as the template. Each CDR3 protein gets one entry after TCRdb re-called the reads with MiXCR. The sample includes a few hundred thousand distinct CDR3 sequences, around 30% seen only once; the top ten take approximately 0.82%. Sequenced: sorted CD4+, CD8+, or CD8+CD57+ T cells (not recorded which) from PBMCs. All receptors come from a human donor with aplastic anemia.

Concerning this clonotype: This may be a read error, as it is one base from a much larger clone. The chain joins TRBV20-1 to TRBJ2-7, with TRBD2 identical over 9 bases. CDR1 is DFQATT, CDR2 SNEGSKA, per germline (reference sequence). This CDR3 has 14 residues. J gave up 7 bases and V 3 bases, and 10 bases lay outside the gene matches. The CDR3 bases are TGCAGTGCTAGGGGACTAGCTACTACGGGGGAGCAGTACTTC. Translation gives CSARGLATTGEQYF.

This clonotype was detected many times. This chain connects TRBV19 to TRBJ1-6; no clear D. Trimming removed 6 bases from V and 7 bases from J, with 28 bases in between. CDR1 LNHDA and CDR2 SQIVND come from the germline V gene (reference sequence). This CDR3 region has 19 residues. CDR3 sequence (DNA): TGTGCCAGTAGCTTCAGATCTTTACAGCGACTGCATTCGAATTCACCCCTCCACTTT. Its protein product is CASSFRSLQRLHSNSPLHF.

This clonotype was observed a few times. The rearrangement uses TRBV20-1 and TRBJ1-4; the D gene is possibly TRBD1 (5 bases). The CDR3 length is 13 residues. The germline gives CDR1 DFQATT, CDR2 SNEGSKA (reference sequence). V was trimmed by 5 bases and J by 10 bases, leaving 17 bases between them. CDR3 sequence: CSAGQTGSGKLFF. The DNA for the CDR3 is TGCAGTGCTGGACAAACAGGATCCGGAAAACTGTTTTTT.

There are many counts of this clonotype. The CDR3: CASSSGTENQPQHF. CDR3 in DNA: TGCGCCAGCAGCTCCGGGACGGAAAATCAGCCCCAGCATTTT. The chain joins TRBV5-1 to TRBJ1-5; the D gene is possibly TRBD1 (5 bases). The CDR3 is 14 amino acids. V gave up 3 bases and J gave up 4 bases, with 11 bases separating them. Germline V gene lookup returns CDR1 SGHRS and CDR2 YFSETQ. Full variable domain (rest looked up from reference TRBV5-1 and TRBJ1-5): KAGVTQTPRYLIKTRGQQVTLSCSPISGHRSVSWYQQTPGQGLQFLFEYFSETQRNKGNFPGRFSGRQFSNSRSEMNVSTLELGDSALYLCASSSGTENQPQHFGDGTRLSIL.

This clonotype was observed a handful of times. The gene calls are TRBV29-1 and TRBJ2-5, with 10 bases fitting TRBD1. CDR1 and CDR2 (germline): SQVTM, ANQGSEA. V lost 7 bases and J lost 10; bases outside the gene matches: 9. The CDR3 runs 12 residues. CDR3 amino acids: CSGGQGMGIQYF. The CDR3 coding sequence is TGCAGCGGGGGACAGGGGATGGGGATCCAGTACTTC.

In the case of this clonotype: This could be a read error, since a much larger clone is one nucleotide away. V gene TRBV2 combines with J gene TRBJ1-2; a possible D gene is TRBD1 (5 bases). V was clipped by 5 bases and J by 10 bases, with 14 bases between them. Germline lookup yields CDR1 SNHLY and CDR2 FYNNEI. The CDR3 totals 12 residues. In DNA, the CDR3 is TGTGCCAGCAGTTGGGACGTTGGTGACTACACCTTC. This translates into CASSWDVGDYTF.

V is TRBV24-1 and J is TRBJ2-1; 12 bases are shared with TRBD1. CDR3 length: 13 amino acids. With V trimmed by 12 bases and J by 8 bases, 7 bases remained unmatched. CDR1 and CDR2 from the germline V gene are KGHDR and SFDVKD. DNA for the CDR3: TGTGCCGCTCCGGGACAGGGGGCCTATGAGCAGTTCTTC. Translating gives CAAPGQGAYEQFF.

The V gene is TRBV7-2, the J gene TRBJ2-5; tentatively, D is TRBD2 (5 bases). The CDR3 consists of 15 residues. V was cut by 2 bases and J by 2 bases, with 12 bases left in between. Germline assignment: CDR1 SGHTA and CDR2 FQGNSA. Written as DNA, the CDR3 is TGTGCCAGCAGCTTACTAGCCGAACGACAAGAGACCCAGTACTTC. Residues: CASSLLAERQETQYF.

This clonotype was detected ten times or more. The CDR3: CASRDSNQPQHF. CDR3 DNA: TGTGCCAGCAGGGATAGCAATCAGCCCCAGCATTTT. The gene calls are TRBV2 and TRBJ1-5; the D is unclear. V gave up 6 bases and J gave up 0 bases, with 3 bases separating them. This CDR3 spans 12 amino acids. CDR1 and CDR2 from the germline V gene are SNHLY and FYNNEI.

The J gene is TRBJ1-4, the V gene TRBV2, with TRBD1 as a possible D gene (5 bases). Trimming removed 4 bases at V and 3 bases at J, with 24 bases between. CDR3 length: 19 residues. Germline CDR1 and CDR2: SNHLY and FYNNEI. In nucleotides, the CDR3 is TGTGCCAGCAGTGCCCGGTTAGGACGGACAAAATTGGCTAATGAAAAACTGTTTTTT. Protein sequence: CASSARLGRTKLANEKLFF.

This chain links TRBV7-2 with TRBJ2-7, with 11 bases that match TRBD1. The CDR3 loop spans 18 amino acids. Germline CDR1 and CDR2: SGHTA and FQGNSA. V gave up 1 base and J gave up 2 bases; unmatched junction bases: 10. Here the CDR3 reads CASSLDRPDRGLTYEQYF. The CDR3 nucleotides read TGTGCCAGCAGCTTAGATAGGCCGGACAGGGGGCTCACCTACGAGCAGTACTTC. The full variable domain, with the rest looked up from reference TRBV7-2 and TRBJ2-7, is GAGVSQSPSNKVTEKGKDVELRCDPISGHTALYWYRQSLGQGLEFLIYFQGNSAPDKSGLPSDRFSAERTGGSVSTLTIQRTQQEDSAVYLCASSLDRPDRGLTYEQYFGPGTRLTVT.

V and J are TRBV20-1 and TRBJ2-1, with 14 nucleotides matching TRBD2. The V gene end was trimmed by 7 bases and the J gene end by 1 base; junction bases not matched to a gene: 9. The germline CDR1 and CDR2 sequences are DFQATT and SNEGSKA (reference sequence). The CDR3 covers 17 residues. The CDR3, as DNA: TGCAGTGTCCCTGAGACTAGCGGGAGGGCGTCCTACAATGAGCAGTTCTTC. Encoded protein: CSVPETSGRASYNEQFF.

This clonotype was seen a few times. The V gene is TRBV28, the J gene TRBJ1-3; no clear D. Trimming removed 6 bases at V and 1 base at J, with 1 base between. Per the germline V gene, CDR1 is MDHEN and CDR2 is SYDVKM. The CDR3 is 11 amino acids. DNA of the CDR3: TGTGCCAGCAGATCTGGAAACACCATATATTTT. This encodes CASRSGNTIYF.

This clonotype was detected many times. The rearrangement links TRBV7-3 to TRBJ2-3; the D is unclear. This CDR3 contains 15 residues. The V gene lost 0 bases and the J gene lost 1 base, with 8 bases spanning the gap. Germline V lookup: CDR1 SGHTA, CDR2 FQGTGA. The CDR3, as DNA: TGTGCCAGCAGCTTAACGTCGGTCGGCACAGATACGCAGTATTTT. Translation: CASSLTSVGTDTQYF.

This clonotype was found a few times. J is TRBJ1-5 and V is TRBV6-2 or TRBV6-3, with no clear D. Trimming pared 7 bases from V and 5 bases from J, leaving 15 bases between. The CDR3 sequence is 14 residues long. Germline V lookup: CDR1 MNHEY, CDR2 SVGEGT. The chain's CDR3 is CASNDPAPHQPQHF. CDR3 DNA: TGTGCCAGCAACGACCCTGCCCCTCATCAGCCCCAGCATTTT.

This clonotype came up many times. The chain is built from TRBV7-9 and TRBJ2-2; the D gene is possibly TRBD1 (6 bases). CDR1 and CDR2 (germline): SEHNR, FQNEAQ (reference sequence). CDR3 length: 13 residues. Trimming cost V 6 bases and J 1 base, with 6 bases left between them. CDR3 coding DNA: TGTGCCAGCAGAGGGGGGAACACCGGGGAGCTGTTTTTT. Its translation: CASRGGNTGELFF.

This clonotype was observed many times. The chain carries TRBV10-2 and TRBJ2-3; 7 positions match TRBD2. This CDR3 has 14 residues. In germline, CDR1 is WSHSY, CDR2 SAAADI. V trimming: 8 bases; J trimming: 1 base; junction bases outside the gene matches: 6. The CDR3: CASGTSVGTDTQYF. The CDR3 DNA sequence: TGCGCCAGCGGAACTAGCGTAGGCACAGATACGCAGTATTTT.

The V call is TRBV7-2, the J call TRBJ1-2; D is unclear. The CDR3 has 13 residues. The ends were cut back, 7 bases at V and 4 bases at J, with 13 bases in the middle. Germline CDR1 is SGHTA and CDR2 is FQGNSA. In DNA form, the CDR3 reads TGTGCCAGCACTTTGCCGGGCCTCTATGGCTACACCTTC. Translation: CASTLPGLYGYTF.

This clonotype has a count of ten or more. The rearrangement links TRBV4-3 to TRBJ1-2, with a possible D match to TRBD1 (5 bases). The ends were cut back, 0 bases at V and 10 bases at J, with 12 bases in the middle. Germline CDR1 and CDR2: LGHNA and YSLEER. This CDR3 is built from 13 residues. DNA for the CDR3: TGCGCCAGCAGCCAAGATCTAGGGGTGACCTACACCTTC. Its protein is CASSQDLGVTYTF.

This clonotype was observed at least ten times. The chain has TRBV20-1 and TRBJ2-7; D gene uncertain. V was clipped by 5 bases and J by 4 bases, with 12 bases between them. The length of the CDR3 is 12 residues. The germline V gene encodes CDR1 DFQATT and CDR2 SNEGSKA (reference sequence). CDR3 residues: CSAARDLYEQYF. In DNA, the CDR3 is TGCAGTGCTGCCCGTGATTTATACGAGCAGTACTTC.

This CDR3 reads CASGPPGANVLTF. The CDR3 DNA reads as TGTGCCAGCGGACCACCTGGGGCCAACGTCCTGACTTTC. V gene TRBV7-3 combines with J gene TRBJ2-6; no definite D call. The CDR3 has 13 residues. CDR1 and CDR2 from the germline V gene are SGHTA and FQGTGA. The ends were cut back, 8 bases at V and 2 bases at J, with 7 bases in the middle.

Notes on this clonotype: Since no conserved phenylalanine or tryptophan closes the CDR3, a read error is the likely cause. No DNA is shown, since the ends of the CDR3 on it are uncertain; the CDR3 is the one TCRdb lists. The CDR3 sequence: CATSDLHSAS. The chain couples TRBV24-1 to TRBJ2-1. Germline loops: CDR1 KGHDR, CDR2 SFDVKD. The CDR3 length equals 10 residues, ends included.